The sequence of this TCR beta chain was determined in a study of shared clonotypes between healthy human individuals. Data came from immunoSEQ multiplex PCR; TCRdb stores just in-frame clones and leaves some out. The table records roughly 2.5 million clones, around nine tenths of them present only once. CDR1 is SGHVS, CDR2 FQNEAQ, per germline. V was cut by 5 bases and J by 6 bases, with 11 bases left in between. The CDR3 has 13 amino acids. The sample was naive CD4+ T cells sorted from blood. Subset noted: CD45RA+ positively selected. This chain connects TRBV7-8 to TRBJ2-4, with D possibly being TRBD2 (6 bases). This TCR was recovered from a man aged 18 to 35 in good health. CDR3 amino acids: CASSLAGRNIQYF. The CDR3 coding sequence is TGTGCCAGCAGCCTGGCGGGGCGAAACATTCAGTACTTC.